These 7 T cell receptor beta chains were all obtained from the same sample, sequenced in a study of T cell responses to AZD1222 COVID-19 vaccine. The protocol was immunoSEQ multiplex PCR, while the TCRdb copy is restricted to in-frame clones and leaves out a portion. The sample contains some 130,000 clones, about 90% of which appear only once. Material: peripheral blood, obtained 28 days after the second AZD1222 dose. The receptors shown here come from an adult who received the AZD1222 COVID-19 vaccine.

The chain is built from TRBV30 and TRBJ1-6; unclear D gene. The CDR3 extends over 12 amino acids. Trimming removed 4 bases from V and 5 bases from J, with 6 bases in between. Per germline, CDR1 GTSNPN and CDR2 SVGIG (reference sequence). CDR3 nucleotides: TGTGCCTGGACCCCTGATAATTCACCCCTCCACTTT. Its protein is CAWTPDNSPLHF.

This chain connects TRBV2 to TRBJ1-3, with D uncertain. Germline V gene sequence: CDR1 SNHLY, CDR2 FYNNEI. Trimming removed 1 base from V and 0 bases from J, with 7 bases in between. This CDR3 has 15 residues. CDR3 region: CASSEEGSSGNTIYF. The DNA of the CDR3 is TGTGCCAGCAGTGAAGAAGGGAGCTCTGGAAACACCATATATTTT.

V is TRBV19 and J is TRBJ2-1; the match to TRBD2 covers 7 bases. The CDR3 covers 14 residues. Germline loops: CDR1 LNHDA, CDR2 SQIVND (reference sequence). Trimming removed 10 bases from V and 3 bases from J; junction bases left unmatched: 9. CDR3 in amino acids: CATDGSGYYNEQFF. The CDR3 coding sequence is TGTGCCACCGACGGTAGCGGGTACTACAATGAGCAGTTCTTC.

This rearrangement joins TRBV2 to TRBJ2-5, with 8 bases matching TRBD2. The germline CDR1 and CDR2 sequences are SNHLY and FYNNEI. This CDR3 contains 15 residues. The V and J ends lost 5 bases and 5 bases, in that order; junction bases with no gene match: 10. The CDR3 is CASSLTSGSEETQYF. CDR3 nucleotides: TGTGCCAGCAGTTTAACTAGCGGATCAGAGGAGACCCAGTACTTC. The full variable domain, rest sourced from reference TRBV2 and TRBJ2-5, is EPEVTQTPSHQVTQMGQEVILRCVPISNHLYFYWYRQILGQKVEFLVSFYNNEISEKSEIFDDQFSVERPDGSNFTLKIRSTKLEDSAMYFCASSLTSGSEETQYFGPGTRLLVL.

The gene calls are TRBV2 and TRBJ2-7, with D possibly being TRBD1 (6 bases). From germline, CDR1 is SNHLY and CDR2 FYNNEI. Between the trimmed V and J ends, which lost 4 bases and 6 bases, there was a span of 13 bases. This CDR3 has 13 amino acids. The CDR3 spells CASSVYRESEQYF. In DNA, the CDR3 is TGTGCCAGCAGTGTATACAGGGAGAGCGAGCAGTACTTC.

This rearrangement joins TRBV2 to TRBJ1-6; 7 positions agree with TRBD1. V dropped 4 bases and J dropped 6; count of bases not matched to a gene: 9. CDR1 is SNHLY and CDR2 is FYNNEI in the germline V gene. The CDR3 runs to 16 residues. CDR3 residues: CASSGGTVLLNSPLHF. Here the CDR3 DNA reads TGTGCCAGCAGTGGAGGGACAGTTCTCCTTAATTCACCCCTCCACTTT.

This chain uses TRBV6-5 with TRBJ2-7, with 7 bases aligning to TRBD1. The CDR3 is 14 residues long. Germline trimming cut 0 bases from V and 2 bases from J; bases unmatched to any gene: 1. The V gene's germline CDR1 is MNHEY and CDR2 SVGAGI. The CDR3, as DNA: TGTGCCAGCAGTTACTCGGGACAGACCTACGAGCAGTACTTC. It translates to CASSYSGQTYEQYF.